Listed below are T cell receptor beta chains from one sample, sequenced in a study of a mutant IDH1 vaccine in newly diagnosed glioma. The antigens of these receptors remain unknown. Here immunoSEQ multiplex PCR was the method, and the copy in TCRdb shows in-frame clones only, minus some. The table shows about 40,000 clones, with 91% occurring only once. This material consisted of PBMCs, taken from a glioma patient whose treatment included an IDH1 peptide vaccine. The source is a man in his forties or fifties with glioma. The conserved cysteine and the conserved F or W are not part of the CDR3 here.

CDR3 protein,J gene,V gene
ASGRTGTVGANVLT,TRBJ2-6,TRBV27
ASSGGGSYNEQF,TRBJ2-1,TRBV6-1
ASSSQGVGGYT,TRBJ1-2,TRBV5-4
ASRLTGNTEAF,TRBJ1-1,TRBV19
AWDGSYEQY,-,TRBV30
ASSPEGARGYT,TRBJ1-2,TRBV18
ASSVSGGNTEAF,TRBJ1-1,TRBV9
SVPGTGRGRF,TRBJ2-1,TRBV29-1
ASTRQGLKTQY,TRBJ2-5,TRBV6-1
ASSPGQPYNEKLF,TRBJ1-4,TRBV5-1
AWSPGTGGGYEQY,TRBJ2-7,TRBV30
AWSEYISSYEQY,TRBJ2-7,TRBV30
ASSLAGKYEQY,TRBJ2-7,TRBV5-1